The clone carrying this T cell receptor beta chain has only a few counts. Antigen: not known. The sample comes from a study of early T cells in non-severe SARS-CoV-2 infection. Points from the study as a whole: Matching results from VDJdb favored anti-spike CD8 responses, leaving private and CD4 specificities undetected.

Individual cDNA molecules carried attached unique molecular identifiers. TCRdb recomputed calls from the 5' RACE reads with MiXCR, one row per CDR3 protein. The sample holds almost 85,000 distinct CDR3 sequences, 9.5% to 13% seen once. CDR3 length: 14 residues. V was clipped by 5 bases and J by 3 bases, with 14 bases between them. CDR1 and CDR2 from the germline V gene are MDHEN and SYDVKM. The J gene is TRBJ2-7, the V gene TRBV28, with D possibly matching TRBD1 (6 bases). The sequence was obtained from an adult who was a healthcare worker with PCR-confirmed SARS-CoV-2 infection or an uninfected control (not recorded which). Sample: whole blood. CDR3 amino acids: CASSPRTAYYEQYF. The CDR3 DNA is TGTGCCAGCAGTCCGAGGACAGCCTACTACGAGCAGTACTTC.